This T cell receptor (beta chain) was identified during a study of CD8 T cells in Susac syndrome. This CDR3 contains 13 residues. Per germline, CDR1 SNHLY and CDR2 FYNNEI. The V gene lost 8 bases and the J gene lost 5 bases, with 13 bases spanning the gap. Random hexamers were used to reverse transcribe 0.5 to 1 ug of RNA. A multiplex approach, immunoSEQ multiplex PCR, amplified TCR beta CDR3 across 54 Vbeta and 13 Jbeta. TCRdb called the immunoSEQ multiplex PCR reads again in MiXCR, with one record for every CDR3 protein. The profile covers 150,000 to 200,000 distinct CDR3 sequences, with around 93% appearing a single time and over 0.08% taken by the ten largest. CD8+ and CD4+ T cells from blood underwent TCR beta sequencing. Included as multiple sclerosis controls were treatment-naive patients who had stable or active relapsing-remitting disease.

The specimen sequenced was CD4+ T cells from PBMCs. The rearrangement links TRBV2 to TRBJ1-5, with D perhaps TRBD1 (6 bases). This TCR came from a human donor with multiple sclerosis. The CDR3 region has the DNA TGTGCCAGCGCCCGGGACACTTATCAGCCCCAGCATTTT. Its translation is CASARDTYQPQHF.